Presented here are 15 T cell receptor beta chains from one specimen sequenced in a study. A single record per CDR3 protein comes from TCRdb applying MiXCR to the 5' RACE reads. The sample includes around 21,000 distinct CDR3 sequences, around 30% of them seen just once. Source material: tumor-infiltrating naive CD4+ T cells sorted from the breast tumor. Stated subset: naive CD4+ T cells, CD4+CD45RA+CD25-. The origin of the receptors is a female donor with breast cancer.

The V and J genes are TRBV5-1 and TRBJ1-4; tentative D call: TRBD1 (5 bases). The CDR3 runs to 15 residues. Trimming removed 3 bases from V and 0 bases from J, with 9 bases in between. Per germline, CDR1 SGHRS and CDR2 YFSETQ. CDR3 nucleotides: TGCGCCAGCAGCTGGTTGGGACCAACTAATGAAAAACTGTTTTTT. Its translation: CASSWLGPTNEKLFF.

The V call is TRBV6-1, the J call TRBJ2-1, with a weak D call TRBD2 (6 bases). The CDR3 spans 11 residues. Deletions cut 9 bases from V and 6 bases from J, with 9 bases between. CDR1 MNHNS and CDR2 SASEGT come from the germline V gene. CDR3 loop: CASTSFNEQFF. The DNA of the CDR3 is TGTGCCAGTACTAGCTTCAATGAGCAGTTCTTC.

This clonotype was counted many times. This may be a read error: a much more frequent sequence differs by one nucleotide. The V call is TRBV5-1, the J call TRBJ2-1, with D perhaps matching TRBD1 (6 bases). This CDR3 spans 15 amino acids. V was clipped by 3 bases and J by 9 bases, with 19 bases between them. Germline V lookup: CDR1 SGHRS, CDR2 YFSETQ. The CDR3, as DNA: TGCGCCAGCAGCTCGGCCATGGGGGCATCGGGTGAGCAGTTCTTC. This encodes CASSSAMGASGEQFF.

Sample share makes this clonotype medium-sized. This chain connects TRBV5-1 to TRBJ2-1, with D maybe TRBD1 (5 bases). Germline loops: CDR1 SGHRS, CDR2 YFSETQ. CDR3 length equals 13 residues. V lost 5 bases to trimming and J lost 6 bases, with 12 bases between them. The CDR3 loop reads CASSRQGANEQFF. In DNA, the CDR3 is TGCGCCAGCAGTCGGCAGGGCGCCAATGAGCAGTTCTTC.

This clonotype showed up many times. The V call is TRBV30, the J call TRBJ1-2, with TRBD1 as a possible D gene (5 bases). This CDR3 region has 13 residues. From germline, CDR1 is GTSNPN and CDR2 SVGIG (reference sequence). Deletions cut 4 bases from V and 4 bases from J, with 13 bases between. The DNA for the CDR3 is TGTGCCTGGAAGCGGGACGGAAGCTATGGCTACACCTTC. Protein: CAWKRDGSYGYTF.

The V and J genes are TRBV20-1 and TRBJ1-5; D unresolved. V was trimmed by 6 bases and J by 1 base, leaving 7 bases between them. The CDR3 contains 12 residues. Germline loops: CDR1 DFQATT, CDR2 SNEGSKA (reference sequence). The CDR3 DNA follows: TGCAGTGCCACCAGAAGCAATCAGCCCCAGCATTTT. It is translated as CSATRSNQPQHF.

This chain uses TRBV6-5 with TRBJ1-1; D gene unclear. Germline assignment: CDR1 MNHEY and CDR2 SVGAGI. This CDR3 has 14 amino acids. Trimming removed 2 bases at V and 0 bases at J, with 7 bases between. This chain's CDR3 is CASSYANLNTEAFF. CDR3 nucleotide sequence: TGTGCCAGCAGTTACGCCAACCTGAACACTGAAGCTTTCTTT.

CDR3 in amino acids: CASSSQDRAPYEQYF. The CDR3, as DNA: TGTGCCAGCAGCTCCCAGGACAGGGCACCCTACGAGCAGTACTTC. This rearrangement joins TRBV5-4 to TRBJ2-7; 8 bases agree with TRBD1. V dropped 3 bases and J dropped 2; count of bases not matched to a gene: 7. The V gene's germline CDR1 is SGHNT and CDR2 YYREEE (reference sequence). The CDR3 runs 15 residues.

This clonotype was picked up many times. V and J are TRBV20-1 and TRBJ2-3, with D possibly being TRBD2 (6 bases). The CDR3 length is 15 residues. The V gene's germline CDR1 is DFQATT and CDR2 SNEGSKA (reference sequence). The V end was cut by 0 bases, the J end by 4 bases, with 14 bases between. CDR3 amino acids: CSARDLRGTADTQYF. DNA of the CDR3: TGCAGTGCTAGAGATCTCCGCGGGACTGCAGATACGCAGTATTTT.

The CDR3 DNA reads TGCGCCAGCAGCTTGGATGGGGCTATCTATCAGCCCCAGCATTTT. This sequence encodes CASSLDGAIYQPQHF. The V call is TRBV5-1, the J call TRBJ1-5; weak D call: TRBD1 (5 bases). The V gene lost 0 bases and the J gene lost 5 bases, with 12 bases spanning the gap. The CDR3 runs to 15 residues. Germline values: CDR1 SGHRS, CDR2 YFSETQ.

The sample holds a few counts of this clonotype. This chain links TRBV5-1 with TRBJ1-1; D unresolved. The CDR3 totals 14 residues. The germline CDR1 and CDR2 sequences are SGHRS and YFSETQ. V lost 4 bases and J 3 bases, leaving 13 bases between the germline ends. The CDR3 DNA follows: TGCGCCAGCAGCATGACGGATAGGTACACTGAAGCTTTCTTT. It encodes CASSMTDRYTEAFF.

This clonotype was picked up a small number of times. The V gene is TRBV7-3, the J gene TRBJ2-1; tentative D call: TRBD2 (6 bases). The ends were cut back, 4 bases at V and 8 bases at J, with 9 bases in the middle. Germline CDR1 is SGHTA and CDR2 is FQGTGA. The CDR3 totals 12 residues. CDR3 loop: CASSSGTHEQFF. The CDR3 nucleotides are TGTGCCAGCAGCTCCGGGACTCATGAGCAGTTCTTC.

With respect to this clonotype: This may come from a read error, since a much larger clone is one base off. The chain's CDR3 is CGVGTGVETQYF. Here the CDR3 DNA reads TGCGGCGTCGGTACAGGGGTGGAGACCCAGTACTTC. The rearrangement links TRBV29-1 to TRBJ2-5, with 7 bases lining up with TRBD1. CDR1 and CDR2 from the germline V gene are SQVTM and ANQGSEA. The CDR3 has 12 amino acids.

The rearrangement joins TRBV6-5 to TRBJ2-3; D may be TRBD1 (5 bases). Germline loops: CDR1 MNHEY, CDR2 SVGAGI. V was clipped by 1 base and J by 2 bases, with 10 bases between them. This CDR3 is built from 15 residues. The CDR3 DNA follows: TGTGCCAGCAGTTACTGGGCGGACAACACAGATACGCAGTATTTT. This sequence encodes CASSYWADNTDTQYF.

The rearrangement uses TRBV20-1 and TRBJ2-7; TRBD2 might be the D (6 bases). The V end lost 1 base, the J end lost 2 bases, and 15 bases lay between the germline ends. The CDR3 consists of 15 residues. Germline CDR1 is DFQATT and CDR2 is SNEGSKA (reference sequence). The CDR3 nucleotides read TGCAGTGCTAGAGTTGGGGGAGGTGAAACCTACGAGCAGTACTTC. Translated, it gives CSARVGGGETYEQYF.